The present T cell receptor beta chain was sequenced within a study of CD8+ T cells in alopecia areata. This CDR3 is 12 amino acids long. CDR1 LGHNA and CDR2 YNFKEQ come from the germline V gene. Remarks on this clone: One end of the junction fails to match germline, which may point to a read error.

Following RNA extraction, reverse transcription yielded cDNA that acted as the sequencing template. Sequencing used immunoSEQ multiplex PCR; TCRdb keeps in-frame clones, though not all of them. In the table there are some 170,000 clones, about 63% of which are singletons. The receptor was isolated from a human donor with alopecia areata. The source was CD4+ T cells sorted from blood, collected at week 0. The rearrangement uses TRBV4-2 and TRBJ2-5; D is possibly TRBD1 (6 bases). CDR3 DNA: TGTGCCAGCAGCCAAGATCGGCAGGGGCATCACTTC. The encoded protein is CASSQDRQGHHF.